This TCR beta chain was identified in a study of early T cells in non-severe SARS-CoV-2 infection. In the library, individual cDNA molecules carried attached unique molecular identifiers. Using its own MiXCR run on the 5' RACE reads, TCRdb lists one record per CDR3 protein. The table has approximately 48,000 distinct CDR3 sequences, 7.5% to 10% seen once. CDR1 is SGHRS and CDR2 is YFSETQ in the germline V gene. The ends were cut back, 1 base at V and 2 bases at J, with 11 bases in the middle. The CDR3 runs 15 residues. The sequencing input was whole blood. This receptor was identified in an adult who was a healthcare worker with PCR-confirmed SARS-CoV-2 infection or an uninfected control (not recorded which). This rearrangement joins TRBV5-1 to TRBJ2-3; TRBD1 or TRBD2 may be the D gene (6 bases each). The chain's CDR3 is CASSLSGASTDTQYF. In DNA, the CDR3 is TGCGCCAGCAGCTTGTCGGGGGCCTCCACAGATACGCAGTATTTT. Based on the CDR3 plus reference TRBV5-1 and TRBJ2-3, the full variable domain is KAGVTQTPRYLIKTRGQQVTLSCSPISGHRSVSWYQQTPGQGLQFLFEYFSETQRNKGNFPGRFSGRQFSNSRSEMNVSTLELGDSALYLCASSLSGASTDTQYFGPGTRLTVL.